These 17 T cell receptor beta chains came from one sample sequenced in a study of post-analysis software for immune sequencing data. For these TCRs, the target antigens are not known. Study-level findings and limits: Controls had lower frequencies than patients of about 5 TRBV segments, which included TRBV5-6, TRBV5-1 and TRBV20-1.

Sequencing libraries made from TCR beta cDNA carried unique molecular identifiers. TCRdb recomputed calls from the PCR reads with MiXCR, one row per CDR3 protein. The sample shows roughly 800,000 distinct CDR3 sequences, approximately 53% of them seen only once. Sample: blood. These receptors all stem from a girl aged 5 to 17 with multiple sclerosis.

V usage is TRBV5-1 and J usage is TRBJ2-1; 7 nucleotides line up with TRBD1. The J segment lost 5 bases and the V segment lost 4 bases, leaving 3 bases of the junction unmatched. Germline-derived CDR1 and CDR2 are SGHRS and YFSETQ. The CDR3 covers 13 residues. The CDR3 DNA follows: TGCGCCAGCAGCGTGGGACAGCACAATGAGCAGTTCTTC. Its protein product is CASSVGQHNEQFF.

This sequence joins TRBV27 and TRBJ2-7; possibly TRBD1 or TRBD2 for D (7 bases each). CDR1 MNHEY and CDR2 SMNVEV come from the germline V gene (reference sequence). Trimming took 3 bases from V and 6 from J, leaving 18 bases between them. The CDR3 spans 15 residues. CDR3 DNA: TGTGCCAGCAGTTTTGCAGGGGGGGATTCTGTCGAGCAGTACTTC. Translated: CASSFAGGDSVEQYF.

This clonotype was counted only a few times. The V and J genes are TRBV2 and TRBJ2-6, with a weak D call TRBD1 (5 bases). Germline lookup yields CDR1 SNHLY and CDR2 FYNNEI. This CDR3 has 16 amino acids. The V end was cut by 6 bases, the J end by 3 bases, with 15 bases between. The CDR3 sequence is CASSAGYSVGANVLTF. The CDR3 coding sequence is TGTGCCAGCAGCGCAGGGTACAGCGTTGGGGCCAACGTCCTGACTTTC.

The V gene is TRBV9, the J gene TRBJ2-7, with D tentatively TRBD2 (6 bases). From germline, CDR1 is SGDLS and CDR2 YYNGEE. V lost 3 bases to trimming and J lost 0 bases, with 13 bases between them. There are 15 residues in the CDR3. The CDR3 loop reads CASSALAVASYEQYF. In DNA form, the CDR3 reads TGTGCCAGCAGCGCCTTAGCGGTCGCCTCCTACGAGCAGTACTTC.

This clonotype was seen a few times. This chain links TRBV12-3 or TRBV12-4 with TRBJ2-4; 10 bases align to TRBD2. V dropped 2 bases and J dropped 9; count of bases not matched to a gene: 7. The CDR3 runs 15 residues. The CDR3 is CASSLRLAGESIQYF. CDR3 nucleotide sequence: TGTGCCAGCAGTTTAAGGCTAGCGGGAGAGTCCATTCAGTACTTC.

The genes are TRBV27 and TRBJ1-5, with no clear D. The CDR3 runs 12 residues. Between the trimmed V and J ends, which lost 5 bases and 6 bases, there was a span of 8 bases. Germline V gene sequence: CDR1 MNHEY, CDR2 SMNVEV (reference sequence). The CDR3 spells CASSTAGQPQHF. CDR3 in DNA: TGTGCCAGCAGTACAGCAGGTCAGCCCCAGCATTTT.

The chain combines TRBV5-1 with TRBJ2-3; tentatively, D is TRBD2 (5 bases). Germline V gene data show CDR1 as SGHRS and CDR2 as YFSETQ. Trimming removed 4 bases from V and 2 bases from J, with 8 bases in between. This CDR3 is 13 amino acids long. DNA of the CDR3: TGCGCCAGCAGCCAGACTACCACAGATACGCAGTATTTT. Protein sequence: CASSQTTTDTQYF.

This clonotype showed up just a few times. This chain links TRBV6-5 with TRBJ1-2; D is possibly TRBD1 (6 bases). The germline V gene has CDR1 MNHEY and CDR2 SVGAGI. CDR3 size: 15 residues. V dropped 2 bases and J dropped 4 bases, with 14 bases sitting between them. CDR3 in amino acids: CASSYARGRSYGYTF. The CDR3 DNA is TGTGCCAGCAGTTACGCCAGGGGAAGGAGCTATGGCTACACCTTC.

This clonotype was observed once. This chain connects TRBV2 to TRBJ2-3; 8 nucleotides agree with TRBD2. The CDR3 runs to 17 residues. V trimming: 6 bases; J trimming: 3 bases; junction bases outside the gene matches: 14. From germline, CDR1 is SNHLY and CDR2 FYNNEI. The CDR3 is CASRKTGGPLKTDTQYF. CDR3 nucleotide sequence: TGTGCCAGCAGGAAAACGGGAGGGCCGTTGAAAACAGATACGCAGTATTTT.

The chain couples TRBV25-1 to TRBJ2-1; possible D gene TRBD2, 5 bases. The length of the CDR3 is 16 residues. The germline V and J ends were trimmed by 6 bases and 4 bases, with 19 bases remaining between them. The V gene's germline CDR1 is MGHDK and CDR2 SYGVNS. CDR3 loop: CASRGREIEGYNEQFF. As DNA, the CDR3 is TGTGCCAGCAGAGGACGGGAAATTGAAGGGTACAATGAGCAGTTCTTC. The full variable domain, completed using reference TRBV25-1 and TRBJ2-1, is EADIYQTPRYLVIGTGKKITLECSQTMGHDKMYWYQQDPGMELHLIHYSYGVNSTEKGDLSSESTVSRIRTEHFPLTLESARPSHTSQYLCASRGREIEGYNEQFFGPGTRLTVL.

The chain uses TRBV7-3 and TRBJ2-7; 9 positions agree with TRBD2. V dropped 2 bases and J dropped 3; count of bases not matched to a gene: 5. The length of the CDR3 is 15 residues. Germline CDR1 is SGHTA and CDR2 is FQGTGA. The CDR3 protein is CASSLEAGGNYEQYF. In DNA form, the CDR3 reads TGTGCCAGCAGCTTAGAAGCGGGGGGCAACTACGAGCAGTACTTC.

The CDR3 sequence is CATSTRDGSRNEQFF. As DNA, the CDR3 is TGTGCCACCAGCACCAGGGACGGATCCCGGAATGAGCAGTTCTTC. V is TRBV15 and J is TRBJ2-1, with D perhaps matching TRBD1 or TRBD2 (5 bases each). The CDR3 totals 15 residues. The V and J ends lost 4 bases and 7 bases respectively, with 17 bases between them. Germline lookup yields CDR1 LNHNV and CDR2 YYDKDF (reference sequence). Looking up the rest from reference TRBV15 and TRBJ2-1 gives the full variable domain: DAMVIQNPRYQVTQFGKPVTLSCSQTLNHNVMYWYQQKSSQAPKLLFHYYDKDFNNEADTPDNFQSRRPNTSFCFLDIRSPGLGDTAMYLCATSTRDGSRNEQFFGPGTRLTVL.

The chain joins TRBV10-3 to TRBJ2-5; a possible D gene is TRBD1 (6 bases). Germline V gene data show CDR1 as ENHRY and CDR2 as SYGVKD. This CDR3 spans 18 amino acids. Between the trimmed V and J ends, which lost 2 bases and 6 bases, there was a span of 25 bases. The CDR3 here is CAISEGRRHRVTHQTQYF. CDR3 nucleotide sequence: TGTGCCATCAGTGAGGGGAGAAGACACAGGGTAACGCATCAGACCCAGTACTTC.

This chain joins TRBV20-1 and TRBJ2-1; D is ambiguous. V was trimmed by 1 base and J by 8 bases, leaving 9 bases between them. Germline assignment: CDR1 DFQATT and CDR2 SNEGSKA (reference sequence). The CDR3 runs to 12 residues. The CDR3 reads CSARAVWDEQFF. CDR3 sequence (DNA): TGCAGTGCTAGAGCTGTGTGGGATGAGCAGTTCTTC.

The chain employs TRBV14 and TRBJ1-1; possibly TRBD1 for D (6 bases). The CDR3 is 15 residues long. V lost 0 bases and J 3 bases, leaving 11 bases between the germline ends. Germline V gene sequence: CDR1 SGHDN, CDR2 FVKESK. CDR3 in DNA: TGTGCCAGCAGCCAAGACAGGGGTCGTGACACTGAAGCTTTCTTT. Amino acid sequence: CASSQDRGRDTEAFF.

CDR3 bases: TGTGCCAGCAGCAAAGGACAGGGACCCCTTGAAGCTTTCTTT. Its protein product is CASSKGQGPLEAFF. This chain joins TRBV21-1 and TRBJ1-1; TRBD1 is taken as the D call from the table, unchecked against the DNA. TRBV21-1 is an annotated pseudogene. CDR3 size: 14 residues.

Written as DNA, the CDR3 is TGCGCCAGCAGCTTGGAGCTAGCCGACATTCAGTACTTC. This encodes CASSLELADIQYF. V is TRBV5-1 and J is TRBJ2-4; D is perhaps TRBD2 (5 bases). Trimming shortened V by 0 bases and J by 8 bases, and 9 bases separated the two germline ends. The CDR3 consists of 13 residues. In germline, CDR1 is SGHRS, CDR2 YFSETQ.